These 30 T cell receptor beta chains were sequenced from one sample in a study of blood T cell repertoires in COVID-19. Assay: immunoSEQ multiplex PCR; the TCRdb copy retains only in-frame clones and omits some. The data contain approximately 49,000 clones, 81% of them seen just once; the ten biggest clones take up approximately 20%. Sequenced: peripheral blood. The receptors shown here come from an elderly woman with COVID-19, enrolled during active disease.

The rearrangement uses TRBV11-3 and TRBJ2-1; 8 bases line up with TRBD2. CDR1 and CDR2 from the germline V gene are SGHNT and YENEEA. J gave up 4 bases and V 5 bases, and 7 bases lay outside the gene matches. CDR3 size: 15 residues. The DNA of the CDR3 is TGTGCCAGCAGCCCTAATAGCGGGGCTTACAATGAGCAGTTCTTC. Translating it yields CASSPNSGAYNEQFF.

CDR3 loop: CASSYSGNEQFF. The CDR3 bases are TGTGCCAGCAGTTATAGCGGCAATGAGCAGTTCTTC. The rearrangement joins TRBV12-3 or TRBV12-4 to TRBJ2-1; perhaps TRBD2 as D (6 bases). V was pared by 4 bases and J by 6 bases, with 7 bases between. The CDR3 contains 12 residues.

The genes are TRBV7-8 and TRBJ1-2; 10 bases fit TRBD1. V shed 2 bases and J 8 bases; nucleotides not matched to a gene: 11. The CDR3 has 16 amino acids. Germline V CDR1 and CDR2: SGHVS, FQNEAQ. The CDR3 bases are TGTGCCAGCAGCTTAATATCGACAGGGGGCGCGGAGGGCTACACCTTC. It specifies CASSLISTGGAEGYTF. The whole variable domain, remainder taken from reference TRBV7-8 and TRBJ1-2, is GAGVSQSPRYKVAKRGQDVALRCDPISGHVSLFWYQQALGQGPEFLTYFQNEAQLDKSGLPSDRFFAERPEGSVSTLKIQRTQQEDSAVYLCASSLISTGGAEGYTFGSGTRLTVV.

The chain combines TRBV7-9 with TRBJ2-7; 15 nucleotides align to TRBD2. With 5 bases clipped from V and 3 bases from J, the junction kept 2 bases outside the gene matches. The CDR3 is made up of 15 amino acids. Germline lookup yields CDR1 SEHNR and CDR2 FQNEAQ (reference sequence). CDR3 coding DNA: TGTGCCAGCAGCGGACTAGCGGGAGGGTTCTACGAGCAGTACTTC. It codes for CASSGLAGGFYEQYF.

This clone occurred a few times. In DNA form, the CDR3 reads TGTGCCAGCAGCCCCCGGACAGGGGGGTGGACTGAAGCTTTCTTT. This sequence encodes CASSPRTGGWTEAFF. This chain uses TRBV7-8 with TRBJ1-1, with TRBD1 identical over 10 bases. The CDR3 is made up of 15 amino acids. The ends lost 5 bases at V and 5 bases at J; junction bases unmatched: 8. Germline values: CDR1 SGHVS, CDR2 FQNEAQ.

The chain joins TRBV4-1 to TRBJ2-1; 10 positions match TRBD2. Germline loops: CDR1 MGHRA, CDR2 YSYEKL. This CDR3 has 17 residues. The J segment lost 5 bases and the V segment lost 2 bases, leaving 9 bases of the junction unmatched. Here the CDR3 reads CASSQKSGRANDNEQFF. The CDR3 DNA reads as TGCGCCAGCAGCCAAAAAAGCGGGAGGGCCAACGACAATGAGCAGTTCTTC.

This chain joins TRBV6-5 and TRBJ1-1; 12 bases match TRBD1. Germline V gene lookup returns CDR1 MNHEY and CDR2 SVGAGI. The CDR3 loop spans 15 amino acids. The junction had 6 bases not matched to a gene; V was cut back by 6 bases and J by 4 bases. The CDR3: CASSYGTGGLTEAFF. CDR3 bases: TGTGCCAGCAGCTATGGGACAGGGGGCCTCACTGAAGCTTTCTTT.

The chain is built from TRBV6-5 and TRBJ2-3; D not certain. In germline, CDR1 is MNHEY, CDR2 SVGAGI. There are 11 residues in the CDR3. CDR3 region: CAVGRTDTQYF. In DNA, the CDR3 is TGTGCGGTTGGGCGCACAGATACGCAGTATTTT.

This chain connects TRBV29-1 to TRBJ1-4; D might be TRBD1 (5 bases). The V gene lost 7 bases and the J gene lost 2 bases, with 14 bases spanning the gap. The CDR3 length is 14 residues. Germline CDR1 and CDR2: SQVTM and ANQGSEA. The CDR3 DNA reads as TGCAGCGCCCAACGGGGGTGGACTAATGAAAAACTGTTTTTT. Residues: CSAQRGWTNEKLFF.

The rearrangement joins TRBV5-8 to TRBJ1-5, with TRBD1 matching 7 bases. This CDR3 comprises 14 residues. Germline-derived CDR1 and CDR2 are SGHTS and YDEGEE. The V and J ends lost 1 base and 5 bases, in that order; junction bases with no gene match: 3. CDR3 DNA: TGTGCCAGCAGCTTGCGACAGGGCGATCAGCCCCAGCATTTT. It is translated as CASSLRQGDQPQHF.

The V and J genes are TRBV19 and TRBJ1-2, with D possibly matching TRBD1 (5 bases). V lost 7 bases and J lost 7, with 19 bases in between. This CDR3 comprises 14 residues. Germline values: CDR1 LNHDA, CDR2 SQIVND (reference sequence). CDR3 coding DNA: TGTGCCAGTAACCTAAAGGGAGGCAGGGCTGGCTACACCTTC. Translated: CASNLKGGRAGYTF.

The chain joins TRBV6-5 to TRBJ2-5; no clear D. Germline CDR1 is MNHEY and CDR2 is SVGAGI. The CDR3 runs to 15 residues. V was clipped by 5 bases and J by 1 base, with 14 bases between them. The CDR3 nucleotides read TGTGCCAGCAGTAGAATTAGGAGTACCCAAGAGACCCAGTACTTC. Protein sequence: CASSRIRSTQETQYF.

V and J are TRBV10-2 and TRBJ2-1; TRBD1 matches 11 bases. Germline CDR1 WSHSY, CDR2 SAAADI. The length of the CDR3 is 14 residues. The V and J ends lost 5 bases and 7 bases, in that order; junction bases with no gene match: 4. DNA for the CDR3: TGCGCCAGCAGTACGGACAGGGGGCTGAATGAGCAGTTCTTC. Translated: CASSTDRGLNEQFF.

This clone was recorded only once. CDR3 in DNA: TGTGCCAGCAGCATACTAGACATCCCCTACAATGAGCAGTTCTTC. Its protein product is CASSILDIPYNEQFF. The chain recombines TRBV2 with TRBJ2-1; D is perhaps TRBD2 (5 bases). This CDR3 spans 15 amino acids. Trimming cost V 6 bases and J 2 bases, with 14 bases left between them. CDR1 and CDR2 (germline): SNHLY, FYNNEI.

In its sample, this clone was seen once. The V gene is TRBV30, the J gene TRBJ1-1; D possibly corresponds to TRBD1 (5 bases). CDR1 is GTSNPN, CDR2 SVGIG, per germline (reference sequence). The CDR3 has 12 amino acids. Trimming took off 3 bases at V and 5 bases at J, with 10 bases between the two ends. CDR3 region: CAWSPGHTEAFF. The CDR3 nucleotides read TGTGCCTGGAGCCCAGGACATACTGAAGCTTTCTTT. Full variable domain (missing parts from reference TRBV30 and TRBJ1-1): SQTIHQWPATLVQPVGSPLSLECTVEGTSNPNLYWYRQAAGRGLQLLFYSVGIGQISSEVPQNLSASRPQDRQFILSSKKLLLSDSGFYLCAWSPGHTEAFFGQGTRLTVV.

This sequence joins TRBV30 and TRBJ2-7; TRBD2 matches at 10 bases. The CDR3 consists of 14 residues. Germline loops: CDR1 GTSNPN, CDR2 SVGIG (reference sequence). Germline trimming cut 1 base from V and 6 bases from J; bases unmatched to any gene: 6. CDR3 region: CAWSAGGTSVEQYF. As DNA, the CDR3 is TGTGCCTGGAGTGCCGGGGGGACTAGCGTCGAGCAGTACTTC.

The V call is TRBV24-1, the J call TRBJ1-1, with TRBD1 identical over 8 bases. This CDR3 region has 12 residues. V lost 10 bases, J lost 11 bases, and 11 bases stayed unmatched. Germline V gene sequence: CDR1 KGHDR, CDR2 SFDVKD. CDR3 loop: CATRLQGEEAFF. CDR3 coding DNA: TGTGCCACTAGATTACAGGGGGAGGAGGCTTTCTTT.

This clone has just one count. The chain uses TRBV7-9 and TRBJ2-5; the D gene is possibly TRBD2 (5 bases). The CDR3 sequence is 17 residues long. The V gene lost 4 bases and the J gene lost 2 bases, with 20 bases spanning the gap. From germline, CDR1 is SEHNR and CDR2 FQNEAQ (reference sequence). The DNA of the CDR3 is TGTGCCAGCAGCTCCCTGGGTCTGAGCAGCGGTCAAGAGACCCAGTACTTC. Residues: CASSSLGLSSGQETQYF.

This clone turned up a few times. J is TRBJ1-6 and V is TRBV2; D gene unclear. V lost 6 bases to trimming and J lost 13 bases, with 19 bases between them. Germline V CDR1 and CDR2: SNHLY, FYNNEI. This CDR3 has 14 residues. The CDR3 loop reads CASRPGSETSPLHF. CDR3 DNA: TGTGCCAGCAGACCCGGTTCAGAGACTTCGCCCCTCCACTTT.

V gene TRBV1 combines with J gene TRBJ2-1; the table names TRBD1, a call not compared with the DNA. TRBV1 corresponds to a pseudogene. This CDR3 is built from 15 residues. The CDR3 sequence is CTSSQAWQGLNEQFF. The CDR3 nucleotides are TGCACCAGCAGCCAAGCATGGCAGGGCCTAAATGAGCAGTTCTTC.

Written as DNA, the CDR3 is TGTGCCAGTAGTTCCCGGGACAGGAGGGCCGGGGAGCTGTTTTTT. Its translation is CASSSRDRRAGELFF. The chain is built from TRBV19 and TRBJ2-2; 8 nucleotides agree with TRBD1. The CDR3 totals 15 residues. J gave up 6 bases and V 5 bases, and 8 bases lay outside the gene matches. From germline, CDR1 is LNHDA and CDR2 SQIVND (reference sequence).

This clone occurred a few times. The J gene is TRBJ2-5, the V gene TRBV27, with a weak D call TRBD1 (6 bases). The CDR3 sequence is 14 residues long. The germline CDR1 and CDR2 sequences are MNHEY and SMNVEV (reference sequence). Trimming removed 1 base from V and 3 bases from J, with 9 bases in between. The CDR3 nucleotides read TGTGCCAGCAGTTTATGGGCAGGGGAAGAGACCCAGTACTTC. It codes for CASSLWAGEETQYF.

The V gene is TRBV7-6, the J gene TRBJ2-7, with TRBD1 matching 9 bases. Unmatched junction bases numbered 9, after V lost 5 bases and J lost 1 base. The CDR3 contains 16 residues. Germline CDR1 and CDR2: SGHVS and FNYEAQ. CDR3 DNA sequence: TGTGCCAGCAGCAACTTACCGGGACAGGGATCCTACGAGCAGTACTTC. Amino acid sequence: CASSNLPGQGSYEQYF.

This clone has only one observation. This chain uses TRBV29-1 with TRBJ2-6, with 7 bases aligning to TRBD1. Germline-derived CDR1 and CDR2 are SQVTM and ANQGSEA. V gave up 4 bases and J gave up 2 bases; unmatched junction bases: 2. The CDR3 is 14 amino acids. CDR3: CSVGQGAGANVLTF. The DNA of the CDR3 is TGCAGCGTTGGACAGGGCGCTGGGGCCAACGTCCTGACTTTC.

The chain couples TRBV19 to TRBJ1-1; tentative D call: TRBD1 (5 bases). V was pared by 6 bases and J by 2 bases, with 16 bases between. There are 15 residues in the CDR3. Germline CDR1 reads LNHDA; CDR2 reads SQIVND (reference sequence). The CDR3 loop is CASRELGQQNTEAFF. The DNA of the CDR3 is TGTGCCAGTAGGGAGCTAGGACAACAAAACACTGAAGCTTTCTTT.

The J gene is TRBJ1-2, the V gene TRBV30; D gene unclear. Looked up from germline, CDR1 is GTSNPN and CDR2 is SVGIG (reference sequence). V was cut by 1 base and J by 4 bases, with 10 bases left in between. The CDR3 runs to 13 residues. DNA for the CDR3: TGTGCCTGGAGTGGAGGGATTGTCTATGGCTACACCTTC. Protein: CAWSGGIVYGYTF.

The chain recombines TRBV11-2 with TRBJ2-7; no clear D. Germline V gene sequence: CDR1 SGHAT, CDR2 FQNNGV. V was shortened by 2 bases and J by 5 bases, with 4 bases between the two germline ends. The CDR3 runs 11 residues. CDR3 residues: CASSLIDEQYF. CDR3 bases: TGTGCCAGCAGCTTAATCGACGAGCAGTACTTC.

This rearrangement joins TRBV7-2 to TRBJ1-6, with D maybe TRBD1 (6 bases). V lost 2 bases, J lost 9 bases, and 17 bases lay in between. The CDR3 contains 16 residues. CDR1 and CDR2 from the germline V gene are SGHTA and FQGNSA. CDR3 sequence reads: CASSLRAAGVASPLHF. CDR3 nucleotides: TGTGCCAGCAGCTTAAGAGCGGCAGGGGTAGCTTCACCCCTCCACTTT.

The V and J genes are TRBV29-1 and TRBJ2-7; possibly TRBD2 for D (5 bases). The CDR3 has 11 residues. V was trimmed by 5 bases and J by 4 bases, leaving 9 bases between them. Per germline, CDR1 SQVTM and CDR2 ANQGSEA. The CDR3 spells CSVLRGYEQYF. The CDR3, as DNA: TGCAGCGTTCTACGGGGTTACGAGCAGTACTTC.

The chain employs TRBV13 and TRBJ1-3; 10 nucleotides agree with TRBD1. Germline values: CDR1 PRHDT, CDR2 FYEKMQ (reference sequence). The CDR3 runs 15 residues. Germline trimming cut 6 bases from V and 4 bases from J; bases unmatched to any gene: 6. This chain's CDR3 is CASRGGQGRGNTIYF. The DNA for the CDR3 is TGTGCCAGCAGAGGGGGACAGGGGAGAGGAAACACCATATATTTT. Variable domain in full (rest from reference TRBV13 and TRBJ1-3): AAGVIQSPRHLIKEKRETATLKCYPIPRHDTVYWYQQGPGQDPQFLISFYEKMQSDKGSIPDRFSAQQFSDYHSELNMSSLELGDSALYFCASRGGQGRGNTIYFGEGSWLTVV.